This is a list of T cell receptor beta chains from one sample in a study of T cell responses to AZD1222 COVID-19 vaccine. Measured with immunoSEQ multiplex PCR; TCRdb has only the in-frame clones, and not every one. This table has around 95,000 clones, approximately 91% appearing once. The material was peripheral blood, obtained on day 0 of AZD1222 vaccination. These receptors all come from an adult in good health. The CDR3 runs from the conserved cysteine through the conserved F or W. The D gene is left open where the match is weak. Expanded clones are given a class, and other clones once, few, many or no size at all.

TRBV6-5,.,TRBJ1-5,.,TGTGCCAGCAGTTTAACGAGGGACAACAATCAGCCCCAGCATTTT,CASSLTRDNNQPQHF
TRBV6-2/TRBV6-3,once,TRBJ2-7,TRBD2,TGTGCCAGCAGTTACGGAGCTAGCGGGACCTACGAGCAGTACTTC,CASSYGASGTYEQYF
TRBV18,.,TRBJ1-2,.,TGTGCCAGCTCACCATTGAAGGGCGCCGTCGATGGCTACACCTTC,CASSPLKGAVDGYTF
TRBV7-9,.,TRBJ1-1,.,TGTGCCAGCAGCTTACTTCCGGGAGTTAACACTGAAGCTTTCTTT,CASSLLPGVNTEAFF
TRBV27,.,TRBJ2-7,TRBD1,TGTGCCAGCAGCCCGGGACAGGGAATCGGCGAGCAGTACTTC,CASSPGQGIGEQYF
TRBV6-2/TRBV6-3,.,TRBJ1-6,TRBD1,TGTGCCAGCAGTTACCTTCGAACAGGGGGTATAAATTCACCCCTCCACTTT,CASSYLRTGGINSPLHF
TRBV5-1,.,TRBJ2-3,.,TGCGCCAGCAGCTCCCCGGGAGATCGTACGCAGTATTTT,CASSSPGDRTQYF
TRBV10-3,.,TRBJ2-7,TRBD1,TGTGCCATCAGTGAGGGACAGGCGATAATCTACGAGCAGTACTTC,CAISEGQAIIYEQYF
TRBV7-3,.,TRBJ2-1,TRBD2,TGTGCCAGCAGCTTAAATGGCGGGGGGTACAATGAGCAGTTCTTC,CASSLNGGGYNEQFF
TRBV7-2,.,TRBJ2-7,.,TGTGCCAGCAGCTTATTCGGGGAGCGAAGAAGGGGCGAGCAGTACTTC,CASSLFGERRRGEQYF
TRBV5-1,.,TRBJ2-1,.,TGCGCCAGCAGCTTGGAATCGTCTTATGAGCAGTTCTTC,CASSLESSYEQFF
TRBV2,.,TRBJ2-1,.,TGTGCCAGCAGTGAAGCAGTACCTAGTAATGAGCAGTTCTTC,CASSEAVPSNEQFF
TRBV4-2,.,TRBJ1-5,TRBD1,TGTGCCAGCAGCCAAGATCTTTCATCATGGGACAGGGCAATCAATCAGCCCCAGCATTTT,CASSQDLSSWDRAINQPQHF
TRBV27,.,TRBJ2-1,TRBD2,TGTGCCAGCAGTTCCCTGACTAGCGGGAGCAATGAGCAGTTCTTC,CASSSLTSGSNEQFF
TRBV6-2/TRBV6-3,few,TRBJ1-3,.,TGTGCCAGCAGTTACGACCCCGGGGCCTCTGGAAACACCATATATTTT,CASSYDPGASGNTIYF
TRBV15,.,TRBJ1-5,.,TGTGCCACCAGCAGAGGAGGAGAAGGTATTCAGCCCCAGCATTTT,CATSRGGEGIQPQHF
TRBV5-8,.,TRBJ2-1,TRBD1,TGTGCCAGCAGCTGGGGACAGTACAATGAGCAGTTCTTC,CASSWGQYNEQFF
TRBV11-1,.,TRBJ2-1,.,TGTGCCAGCAGCCCGATGGGGTCCTACAATGAGCAGTTCTTC,CASSPMGSYNEQFF
TRBV19,.,TRBJ1-1,TRBD1,TGTGCCAGTAATAAGGGACAGGGCGTCATCACTGAAGCTTTCTTT,CASNKGQGVITEAFF
TRBV4-2,.,TRBJ2-7,TRBD2,TGTGCCAGCAGCCAGTTAGCGGGAGGTTACGAGCAGTACTTC,CASSQLAGGYEQYF
TRBV3-1/TRBV3-2,.,TRBJ1-1,.,TGTGCCAGTGCGGACCGGAACACTGAAGCTTTCTTT,CASADRNTEAFF
TRBV5-8,.,TRBJ2-7,TRBD1,TGTGCCAGCAGCCTCCGGGACAGGCAGTACTTC,CASSLRDRQYF
TRBV27,few,TRBJ2-7,.,TGTGCCAGCAGTTTATCGTGGCCAACTTTTCGCGAGCAGTACTTC,CASSLSWPTFREQYF
TRBV12-3/TRBV12-4,once,TRBJ1-2,.,TGTGCCAGCAGCCCGGGACGAATCTATGGCTACACCTTC,CASSPGRIYGYTF
TRBV7-8,.,TRBJ1-5,.,TGTGCCAGCAGCTTAGTAGGAGGTAGCAATCAGCCCCAGCATTTT,CASSLVGGSNQPQHF
TRBV15,.,TRBJ2-3,.,TGTGCCACCAGCAGAGATCTGGGGACAGATACGCAGTATTTT,CATSRDLGTDTQYF
TRBV19,.,TRBJ2-3,.,TGTGCCAGTAGTATAGCCGGGGTTAGCACAGATACGCAGTATTTT,CASSIAGVSTDTQYF
TRBV9,.,TRBJ2-1,.,TGTGCCAGCAGCGTAGAGGACACGAGCTCCTACAATGAGCAGTTCTTC,CASSVEDTSSYNEQFF
TRBV30,.,TRBJ1-5,.,TGTGCCCGGATCCGCGACGACAATTCCAATTCGGGTCAGCCCCAGCATTTT,CARIRDDNSNSGQPQHF
TRBV4-2,.,TRBJ1-2,.,TGTGCCAGCAGCCAAGATCAAGGCTTCCCAGATGGCTACACCTTC,CASSQDQGFPDGYTF
TRBV6-5,.,TRBJ1-5,.,TGTGCCAGCAGGGGGGATGGCAATCAGCCCCAGCATTTT,CASRGDGNQPQHF
TRBV2,.,TRBJ2-3,TRBD2,TGTGCCACTGGACTAGCGGGGGTCACAGATACGCAGTATTTT,CATGLAGVTDTQYF
TRBV27,few,TRBJ2-3,.,TGTGCCAGCAGTTTTTACGGACCCACAGATACGCAGTATTTT,CASSFYGPTDTQYF
TRBV18,.,TRBJ2-1,.,TGTGCCAGCTCCCCCCTGCCGGACGTAGGTAATGAGCAGTTCTTC,CASSPLPDVGNEQFF
TRBV2,.,TRBJ1-1,.,TGTGCCAGCCTAATGGGAGTAAGCACTGAAGCTTTCTTT,CASLMGVSTEAFF
TRBV5-1,.,TRBJ2-5,TRBD2,TGCGCCAGCACCCGGGGGGCCTCAGCGGGAGGATTCCAAGAGACCCAGTACTTC,CASTRGASAGGFQETQYF
TRBV2,.,TRBJ1-4,TRBD1,TGTGCCAGCAGTGAATTAGGGGACAGAGGAAATGAAAAACTGTTTTTT,CASSELGDRGNEKLFF
TRBV5-5,.,TRBJ2-6,.,TGTGCCAGCAGCTTGGCCCCGACACCTTTGGATCGGGCCAACGTCCTGACTTTC,CASSLAPTPLDRANVLTF
TRBV7-5,.,TRBJ2-3,.,TGTGCCAGAAGCTCGGCGGCAGGGGAAGTAATTACGCAGTATTTT,CARSSAAGEVITQYF
TRBV6-5,once,TRBJ1-5,.,TGTGCCAGCAGCAGCAGGGCGCGCAATCAGCCCCAGCATTTT,CASSSRARNQPQHF
TRBV10-2,.,TRBJ2-6,.,TGCGCCAGCAGCGGGGGCCGGGGACAGCCAAACTCTGGGGCCAACGTCCTGACTTTC,CASSGGRGQPNSGANVLTF
TRBV15,.,TRBJ2-1,TRBD2,TGTGCCACCAGCAGAGATCGCGGGACTAGCTTTGAGCAGTTCTTC,CATSRDRGTSFEQFF
TRBV5-1,.,TRBJ1-6,.,TGCGCCAGCAGCTTGGCCGGGTTTTCACCCCTCCACTTT,CASSLAGFSPLHF
TRBV11-3,.,TRBJ2-1,.,TGTGCCAGCAGCTCCAGGGACTACAATGAGCAGTTCTTC,CASSSRDYNEQFF
TRBV7-2,.,TRBJ1-6,.,TGTGCCAGCAGCTTGGCTGGGAACCGTGTCAATTCACCCCTCCACTTT,CASSLAGNRVNSPLHF
TRBV28,.,TRBJ1-3,.,TGTGCCAGCAGCCGGAGGGGGTATCGAAACACCATATATTTT,CASSRRGYRNTIYF
TRBV28,.,TRBJ2-7,TRBD1,TGTGCCAGCACCCTACCGGGACAGGGGGCCCACGAGCAGTACTTC,CASTLPGQGAHEQYF
TRBV14,.,TRBJ1-2,.,TGTGCCAGCAGCCAAGATCTGAGGGCGGAAACTGAGATGCGTGGCTACACCTTC,CASSQDLRAETEMRGYTF
TRBV7-2,.,TRBJ2-5,.,TGTGCCAGCAGCTTAGCCGGAACACATCAAGAGACCCAGTACTTC,CASSLAGTHQETQYF
TRBV11-2,.,TRBJ2-1,.,TGTGCCAGCAGCTTAGGAGCTAGCCGGCACAATGAGCAGTTCTTC,CASSLGASRHNEQFF
TRBV7-3,.,TRBJ1-1,.,TGTGCCAGCAGCTTAGGGTATGGGGGTAACACTGAAGCTTTCTTT,CASSLGYGGNTEAFF
TRBV28,.,TRBJ1-1,.,TGTGCCAGCAGCTCCGGGTCCGAGGGGAACACTGAAGCTTTCTTT,CASSSGSEGNTEAFF
TRBV7-9,.,TRBJ1-1,.,TGTGCCAGCAGCTTTAGCGAGGAGAGGAGTGCTTTCTTT,CASSFSEERSAFF
TRBV7-3,.,TRBJ2-3,.,TGTGCCAGCAGCTTAACTCAAGATACGCAGTATTTT,CASSLTQDTQYF
TRBV29-1,.,TRBJ2-1,TRBD1,TGCAGCGTTGGCAGAGGGACAGGCAAATATGAGCAGTTCTTC,CSVGRGTGKYEQFF